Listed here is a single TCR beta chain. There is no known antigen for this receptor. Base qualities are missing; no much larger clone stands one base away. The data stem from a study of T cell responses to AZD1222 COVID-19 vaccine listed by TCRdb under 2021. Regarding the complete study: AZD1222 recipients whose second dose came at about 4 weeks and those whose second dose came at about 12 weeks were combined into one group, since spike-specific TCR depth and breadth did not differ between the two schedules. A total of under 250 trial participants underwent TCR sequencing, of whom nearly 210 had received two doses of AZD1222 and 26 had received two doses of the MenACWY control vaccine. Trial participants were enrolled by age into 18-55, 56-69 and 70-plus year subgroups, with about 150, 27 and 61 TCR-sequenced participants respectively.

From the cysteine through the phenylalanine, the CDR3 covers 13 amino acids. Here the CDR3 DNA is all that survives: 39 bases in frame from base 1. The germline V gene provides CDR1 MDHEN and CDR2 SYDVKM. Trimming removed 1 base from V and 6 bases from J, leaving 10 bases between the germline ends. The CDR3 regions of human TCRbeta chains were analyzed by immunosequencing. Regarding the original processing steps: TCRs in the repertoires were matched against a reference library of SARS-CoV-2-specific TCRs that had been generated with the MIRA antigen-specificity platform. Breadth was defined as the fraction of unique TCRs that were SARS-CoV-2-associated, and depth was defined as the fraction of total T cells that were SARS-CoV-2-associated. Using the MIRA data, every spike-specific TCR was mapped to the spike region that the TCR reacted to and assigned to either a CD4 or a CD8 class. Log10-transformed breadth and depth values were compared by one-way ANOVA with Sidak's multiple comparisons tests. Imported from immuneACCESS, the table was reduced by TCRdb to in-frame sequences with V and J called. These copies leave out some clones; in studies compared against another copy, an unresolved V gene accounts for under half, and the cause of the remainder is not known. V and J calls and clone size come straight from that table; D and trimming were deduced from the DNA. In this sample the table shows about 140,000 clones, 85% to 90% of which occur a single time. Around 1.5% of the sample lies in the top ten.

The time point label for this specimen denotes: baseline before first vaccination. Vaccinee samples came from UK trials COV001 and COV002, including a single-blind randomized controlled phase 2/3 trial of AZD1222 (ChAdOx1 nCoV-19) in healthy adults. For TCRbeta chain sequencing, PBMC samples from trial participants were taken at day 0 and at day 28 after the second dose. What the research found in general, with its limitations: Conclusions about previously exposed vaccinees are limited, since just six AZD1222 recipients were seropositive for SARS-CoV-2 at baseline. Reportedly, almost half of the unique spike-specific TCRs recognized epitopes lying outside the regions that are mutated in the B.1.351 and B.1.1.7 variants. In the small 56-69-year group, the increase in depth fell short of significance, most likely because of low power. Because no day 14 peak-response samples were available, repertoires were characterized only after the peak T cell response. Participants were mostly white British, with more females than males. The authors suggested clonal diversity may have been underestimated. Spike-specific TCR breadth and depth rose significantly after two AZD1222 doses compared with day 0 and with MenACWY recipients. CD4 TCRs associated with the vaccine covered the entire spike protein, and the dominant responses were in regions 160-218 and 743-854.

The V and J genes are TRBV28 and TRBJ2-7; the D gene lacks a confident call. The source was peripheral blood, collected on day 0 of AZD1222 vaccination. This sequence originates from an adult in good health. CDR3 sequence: CASSLFREIEQYF. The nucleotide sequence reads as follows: TGTGCCAGCAGTTTATTCCGCGAAATCGAGCAGTACTTC.